Presented here are 32 T cell receptor beta chains from one specimen sequenced in a study of response to subunit inactivated influenza vaccine. TCRdb re-derived calls from the RT-PCR reads in MiXCR, one entry per CDR3 protein. Of 650,000 to 700,000 distinct CDR3 sequences detected, 15% to 18% appear once; the ten largest clones hold 11%. The sample consisted of PBMCs from blood, taken about 13 days after vaccination. The receptors derive from a man aged 50 to 59 who received an inactivated influenza vaccine.

In this sample, this clonotype turned up a few times. The gene calls are TRBV27 and TRBJ2-4; weak D call: TRBD1 (6 bases). CDR3 length equals 14 residues. CDR1 is MNHEY, CDR2 SMNVEV, per germline (reference sequence). The V end was cut by 6 bases, the J end by 7 bases, with 16 bases between. The CDR3 DNA reads as TGTGCCAGCAGGCAGATAGGGGGTAGTAACATTCAGTACTTC. Amino acids: CASRQIGGSNIQYF.

This clonotype showed up many times. The V and J genes are TRBV10-2 and TRBJ2-7, with TRBD2 identical over 7 bases. The CDR3 loop spans 11 amino acids. Germline CDR1 is WSHSY and CDR2 is SAAADI. Trimming removed 4 bases from V and 7 bases from J; junction bases left unmatched: 1. The CDR3 DNA is TGCGCCAGCAGTGGGGGAGGGGAGCAGTACTTC. The encoded protein is CASSGGGEQYF.

The J gene is TRBJ2-4, the V gene TRBV6-2 or TRBV6-3, with D tentatively TRBD1 (6 bases). From germline, CDR1 is MNHEY and CDR2 SVGEGT. Deletions cut 5 bases from V and 1 base from J, with 9 bases between. This CDR3 comprises 14 residues. CDR3 residues: CASSPGQAKNIQYF. CDR3 in DNA: TGTGCCAGCAGTCCCGGACAGGCCAAAAACATTCAGTACTTC.

This clonotype appeared a few times. The chain is built from TRBV10-3 and TRBJ1-5, with D maybe TRBD1 (6 bases). The V gene's germline CDR1 is ENHRY and CDR2 SYGVKD. This CDR3 has 15 residues. Trimming removed 9 bases at V and 0 bases at J, with 15 bases between. The CDR3 sequence: CAIRGGADSNQPQHF. In DNA form, the CDR3 reads TGTGCCATAAGGGGGGGGGCCGATAGCAATCAGCCCCAGCATTTT.

This chain uses TRBV3-1 with TRBJ2-1, with TRBD2 matching 8 bases. The germline gives CDR1 LGHDT, CDR2 YNNKEL (reference sequence). With 2 bases clipped from V and 8 bases from J, the junction kept 8 bases outside the gene matches. CDR3 length: 15 residues. CDR3 sequence reads: CASSQTGGAWDEQFF. CDR3 nucleotide sequence: TGTGCCAGCAGCCAAACCGGGGGGGCCTGGGATGAGCAGTTCTTC.

Only a few counts were recorded for this clonotype. The chain uses TRBV3-1 and TRBJ2-7, with TRBD2 matching over 8 bases. The CDR3 runs to 16 residues. CDR1 and CDR2 (germline): LGHDT, YNNKEL (reference sequence). Trimming took 4 bases from V and 0 from J; bases not matched to a gene: 8. The CDR3 nucleotides read TGTGCCAGCAGCCTTCGACTAGCGCATAGCTCCTACGAGCAGTACTTC. Protein product: CASSLRLAHSSYEQYF.

In its sample, this clonotype was seen a few times. This chain links TRBV3-1 with TRBJ2-1, with 13 bases that match TRBD2. Germline CDR1 and CDR2: LGHDT and YNNKEL (reference sequence). Trimming took 0 bases from V and 4 from J; bases not matched to a gene: 6. CDR3 length: 18 amino acids. The CDR3 loop reads CASSQETSGRNKYNEQFF. The CDR3, as DNA: TGTGCCAGCAGCCAAGAGACTAGCGGGAGGAATAAGTACAATGAGCAGTTCTTC.

V is TRBV7-2 and J is TRBJ2-5; the D gene is possibly TRBD2 (6 bases). CDR1 SGHTA and CDR2 FQGNSA come from the germline V gene. The CDR3 contains 11 residues. V was cut by 1 base and J by 9 bases, with 6 bases left in between. As DNA, the CDR3 is TGTGCCAGCAGCTTAGTAGCGGCCCAGTACTTC. Translation: CASSLVAAQYF.

The V call is TRBV6-2 or TRBV6-3, the J call TRBJ2-5; 10 nucleotides agree with TRBD2. Germline V gene lookup returns CDR1 MNHEY and CDR2 SVGEGT. Germline trimming cut 4 bases from V and 2 bases from J; bases unmatched to any gene: 10. The CDR3 covers 17 residues. The CDR3 DNA reads as TGTGCCAGCAGTTTGGGCCGGACTAGCGGCATACAAGAGACCCAGTACTTC. Translating it yields CASSLGRTSGIQETQYF.

This clonotype was observed at least ten times. The chain has TRBV20-1 and TRBJ1-1; the match to TRBD1 covers 7 bases. The CDR3 spans 13 residues. Germline V gene sequence: CDR1 DFQATT, CDR2 SNEGSKA (reference sequence). J was trimmed by 0 bases and V by 4 bases; bases with no gene match: 2. DNA of the CDR3: TGCAGTGCTAACAGGGGAATGAACACTGAAGCTTTCTTT. Its translation: CSANRGMNTEAFF.

This clonotype was counted at least ten times. The J gene is TRBJ1-5, the V gene TRBV6-2 or TRBV6-3; 7 positions match TRBD1. Trimming removed 5 bases from V and 5 bases from J; junction bases left unmatched: 3. CDR1 is MNHEY and CDR2 is SVGEGT in the germline V gene. This CDR3 has 13 amino acids. CDR3 loop: CASSTQGDQPQHF. Written as DNA, the CDR3 is TGTGCCAGCAGTACCCAGGGGGATCAGCCCCAGCATTTT.

The rearrangement links TRBV28 to TRBJ2-7, with 7 bases fitting TRBD1. In germline, CDR1 is MDHEN, CDR2 SYDVKM. There are 17 residues in the CDR3. V lost 2 bases to trimming and J lost 2 bases; unmatched junction nucleotides: 12. The CDR3 protein is CASSLRSLGQLTYEQYF. The CDR3 DNA follows: TGTGCCAGCAGTTTAAGGTCCCTGGGACAGCTAACCTACGAGCAGTACTTC.

This chain connects TRBV20-1 to TRBJ2-5; perhaps TRBD2 as D (6 bases). Germline loops: CDR1 DFQATT, CDR2 SNEGSKA (reference sequence). Trimming pared 0 bases from V and 2 bases from J, leaving 16 bases between. The length of the CDR3 is 16 residues. This CDR3 is CSARDVKRAQQETQYF. The CDR3 coding sequence is TGCAGTGCTAGAGATGTAAAGCGGGCGCAACAAGAGACCCAGTACTTC.

This clonotype was seen a handful of times. The chain uses TRBV6-5 and TRBJ2-7, with a weak D call TRBD2 (6 bases). This CDR3 is built from 15 residues. V lost 4 bases and J lost 4, with 17 bases in between. Germline lookup yields CDR1 MNHEY and CDR2 SVGAGI. Here the CDR3 reads CASSWAGNRPYEQYF. CDR3 nucleotides: TGTGCCAGCAGTTGGGCGGGGAACCGTCCGTACGAGCAGTACTTC.

This chain joins TRBV20-1 and TRBJ2-7; the D is unclear. The ends were cut back, 0 bases at V and 6 bases at J, with 15 bases in the middle. The CDR3 runs to 14 residues. CDR1 and CDR2 from the germline V gene are DFQATT and SNEGSKA (reference sequence). The chain's CDR3 is CSARERPWWGEQYF. The CDR3, as DNA: TGCAGTGCTAGAGAGAGGCCTTGGTGGGGCGAGCAGTACTTC.

This clonotype has more than one count but fewer than ten. The rearrangement links TRBV11-2 to TRBJ2-7; 12 positions agree with TRBD1. CDR1 SGHAT and CDR2 FQNNGV come from the germline V gene. This CDR3 is built from 14 residues. V trimming: 8 bases; J trimming: 6 bases; junction bases outside the gene matches: 8. The CDR3 reads CASQPGTGGGEQYF. Here the CDR3 DNA reads TGTGCCAGCCAGCCCGGGACAGGGGGCGGCGAGCAGTACTTC.

This clonotype was counted many times. The V gene is TRBV20-1, the J gene TRBJ1-2; 10 bases fit TRBD1. V gave up 6 bases and J gave up 4 bases; unmatched junction bases: 5. CDR1 DFQATT and CDR2 SNEGSKA come from the germline V gene (reference sequence). The CDR3 is made up of 13 amino acids. This chain's CDR3 is CSAEDRGGYGYTF. The CDR3 bases are TGCAGTGCGGAGGACAGGGGGGGCTATGGCTACACCTTC.

This clonotype turned up a few times. The chain carries TRBV7-8 and TRBJ2-3; D possibly corresponds to TRBD2 (6 bases). The CDR3 loop spans 14 amino acids. With 2 bases removed from V and 9 bases from J, the gap between germline ends came to 15 bases. Germline V gene data show CDR1 as SGHVS and CDR2 as FQNEAQ. The CDR3 region has the DNA TGTGCCAGCAGCTTACGACTAGGGGAAGGGACGCAGTATTTT. As protein: CASSLRLGEGTQYF.

This clonotype came up a few times. This chain uses TRBV4-3 with TRBJ1-3, with D perhaps TRBD1 (5 bases). The length of the CDR3 is 15 residues. Trimming cost V 0 bases and J 7 bases, with 13 bases left between them. Germline V gene data show CDR1 as LGHNA and CDR2 as YSLEER. As DNA, the CDR3 is TGCGCCAGCAGCCAAGATCGAGCGGCAGGGAACACCATATATTTT. Its protein product is CASSQDRAAGNTIYF.

This chain links TRBV6-2 or TRBV6-3 with TRBJ2-7; a possible D gene is TRBD1 (7 bases). The CDR3 length is 18 residues. Germline lookup yields CDR1 MNHEY and CDR2 SVGEGT. Trimming pared 2 bases from V and 4 bases from J, leaving 24 bases between. The chain's CDR3 is CASSYRLITLRGEYEQYF. The CDR3 DNA follows: TGTGCCAGCAGTTACCGACTAATTACCCTCAGGGGGGAATACGAGCAGTACTTC.

Only a few counts were recorded for this clonotype. V gene TRBV6-2 or TRBV6-3 combines with J gene TRBJ2-7, with a possible D match to TRBD1 (6 bases). Trimming took 2 bases from V and 3 from J, leaving 11 bases between them. This CDR3 contains 14 residues. Germline lookup yields CDR1 MNHEY and CDR2 SVGEGT. The CDR3 here is CASSYLLTGYEQYF. In DNA form, the CDR3 reads TGTGCCAGCAGTTACCTCCTGACAGGCTACGAGCAGTACTTC.

This clonotype has a handful of counts. The chain is built from TRBV3-1 and TRBJ1-1; no clear D. The V gene lost 6 bases and the J gene lost 0 bases, with 11 bases spanning the gap. CDR3 length equals 14 residues. Germline V gene lookup returns CDR1 LGHDT and CDR2 YNNKEL (reference sequence). The CDR3 DNA reads as TGTGCCAGCAGTTACAGACACCTGAACACTGAAGCTTTCTTT. Protein: CASSYRHLNTEAFF.

The rearrangement links TRBV7-2 to TRBJ2-7; tentatively, D is TRBD2 (6 bases). The CDR3 is 16 residues long. Germline V lookup: CDR1 SGHTA, CDR2 FQGNSA. Trimming took off 5 bases at V and 0 bases at J, with 17 bases between the two ends. The CDR3 protein is CASSLSGRGGSYEQYF. The CDR3 DNA follows: TGTGCCAGCAGCCTCTCGGGGCGGGGCGGCTCCTACGAGCAGTACTTC.

This clonotype occurred a few times. This chain connects TRBV7-8 to TRBJ2-2; 10 positions match TRBD2. The germline V gene encodes CDR1 SGHVS and CDR2 FQNEAQ. The CDR3 totals 17 residues. Germline trimming cut 5 bases from V and 4 bases from J; bases unmatched to any gene: 10. CDR3 nucleotides: TGTGCCAGCAGCCCAACCAGCGGGAGGGGAGGCACCGGGGAGCTGTTTTTT. Translating it yields CASSPTSGRGGTGELFF.

About this clonotype itself: The junction differs from germline at one of its ends, possibly a read error. CDR3 sequence reads: CACSFSGYRSGELFF. Here the CDR3 DNA reads TGTGCCTGCAGCTTTAGCGGGTATAGGTCCGGGGAGCTGTTTTTT. The chain joins TRBV7-8 to TRBJ2-2, with 7 bases lining up with TRBD2. Looked up from germline, CDR1 is SGHVS and CDR2 is FQNEAQ. The CDR3 has 15 amino acids.

The chain links TRBV14 to TRBJ2-3; weak D call: TRBD2 (6 bases). The CDR3 length is 17 residues. Trimming shortened V by 1 base and J by 0 bases, and 14 bases separated the two germline ends. Germline V gives CDR1 SGHDN, CDR2 FVKESK. The CDR3, as DNA: TGTGCCAGCAGCCAAGTGGAGGGTTTCGGGAGCACAGATACGCAGTATTTT. It encodes CASSQVEGFGSTDTQYF.

This chain joins TRBV25-1 and TRBJ1-2, with D hard to call. The V gene's germline CDR1 is MGHDK and CDR2 SYGVNS. The CDR3 is 13 amino acids. V lost 3 bases, J lost 7 bases, and 12 bases lay in between. CDR3 in DNA: TGTGCCAGCAGTGACGAACGATTCCGTGGCTACACCTTC. Translated: CASSDERFRGYTF.

This clonotype turned up a few times. The chain links TRBV5-1 to TRBJ2-5; 10 bases fit TRBD1. V trimming: 2 bases; J trimming: 2 bases; junction bases outside the gene matches: 3. Germline V gene lookup returns CDR1 SGHRS and CDR2 YFSETQ. The CDR3 is made up of 15 amino acids. This CDR3 reads CASSLRTGGQETQYF. The CDR3 nucleotides are TGCGCCAGCAGCTTACGGACAGGGGGACAAGAGACCCAGTACTTC.

V is TRBV3-1 and J is TRBJ2-3, with 8 bases lining up with TRBD2. This CDR3 comprises 15 residues. Germline trimming cut 4 bases from V and 2 bases from J; bases unmatched to any gene: 5. The germline CDR1 and CDR2 sequences are LGHDT and YNNKEL (reference sequence). The DNA of the CDR3 is TGTGCCAGCAGCCGGACTAGCTACCTCACAGATACGCAGTATTTT. Its protein is CASSRTSYLTDTQYF.

The chain combines TRBV25-1 with TRBJ1-5; possible D gene TRBD1, 5 bases. Trimming removed 3 bases from V and 5 bases from J, with 11 bases in between. CDR3 length: 14 residues. Germline V lookup: CDR1 MGHDK, CDR2 SYGVNS. As DNA, the CDR3 is TGTGCCAGCAGTGATCGATTAGGGGATCAGCCCCAGCATTTT. Protein sequence: CASSDRLGDQPQHF. Full variable domain (outside the CDR3, taken from reference TRBV25-1 and TRBJ1-5): EADIYQTPRYLVIGTGKKITLECSQTMGHDKMYWYQQDPGMELHLIHYSYGVNSTEKGDLSSESTVSRIRTEHFPLTLESARPSHTSQYLCASSDRLGDQPQHFGDGTRLSIL.

The rearrangement joins TRBV13 to TRBJ2-7; 9 positions agree with TRBD2. Germline V gives CDR1 PRHDT, CDR2 FYEKMQ (reference sequence). The CDR3 spans 17 residues. Trimming cost V 1 base and J 2 bases; bases outside gene matches: 9. The CDR3 sequence is CASSLAVRGGGAYEQYF. DNA of the CDR3: TGTGCCAGCAGCTTAGCGGTCCGGGGCGGGGGGGCCTACGAGCAGTACTTC.

This clonotype was detected many times. V gene TRBV7-2 combines with J gene TRBJ2-1; 13 bases are shared with TRBD2. The CDR3 spans 16 residues. Germline lookup yields CDR1 SGHTA and CDR2 FQGNSA. Trimming cost V 1 base and J 4 bases; bases outside gene matches: 1. CDR3 amino acids: CASSLGTSGGYNEQFF. For the CDR3, the DNA is TGTGCCAGCAGCTTAGGGACTAGCGGGGGTTACAATGAGCAGTTCTTC.